What follows describes a single TCR beta chain. This clone was recorded a few times. The specificity of this receptor is unknown. No quality values exist for individual bases; no much larger clone is one base distant. Each donor gave one peripheral blood draw, roughly 0.12 L on average, collected into heparinised tubes. A BD FACSAria II was used to sort naive, central memory, regulatory and stem cell-like memory CD4+ T cells with a panel that included CD45RO, CCR7, CD25, CD127, CD95 and CD27. Purity was above 95% for every sorted population. PBMCs were separated immediately by Lymphoprep density gradient centrifugation and were stained directly, without being cultured. To minimize batch effects, samples were stained and sorted in pairs, one healthy donor with one patient per experiment. This specimen comes from a study of beta chain features in type 1 diabetes (dated by TCRdb to 2016 to 2018). For the study in its entirety: Patients and healthy donors did not differ in mean age, gender distribution, total cell number or subset yield. Across all samples, some 99 million sorted cells were examined, and cell number per subset correlated strongly with RNA yield. The study compared TCRB repertoires of sorted circulating CD4+ T cell subsets between recently diagnosed type 1 diabetes patients and matched healthy donors. Whereas all 30 or so donors provided naive and central memory subsets, regulatory and stem cell-like memory subsets were isolated from just 8 patients and about 8 healthy donors. Results the study describes overall, beyond this receptor: HLA sub-analyses involved small numbers of individuals, so any influence of HLA type on TCRB rearrangement remained unresolved. Naive, central memory and regulatory TCRB repertoires appeared more similar among patients than among healthy donors. PCR might favor shorter templates, but patient and control samples were amplified and corrected together, so any skew would affect both groups equally. Patients with type 1 diabetes made fewer insertions and deleted more nucleotides at VDJ recombination sites, implying thymic rearrangement abnormalities. Type 1 diabetes patients showed a moderate but significant shortening of TCRB CDR3 length in all four CD4+ subsets. Sequencing cDNA rather than genomic DNA could over-represent highly expressing activated cells, although activation and CD3 levels did not differ between groups.

V lost 5 bases and J lost 1 base; the stretch between them is 18 bases long. CDR3 length: 15 amino acids, cysteine to phenylalanine. The read is trimmed to its CDR3 DNA, 45 bases read in frame from base 1. CDR1 is given as SQVTM and CDR2 as ANQGSEA, both from the germline V gene. The entire isolated RNA was reverse transcribed using the High Capacity cDNA Reverse Transcription Kit, and thus expressed TCRB transcripts were sequenced. Deep immunoSEQ sequencing was applied to naive, central memory and regulatory T cell samples, giving an average of about 3.6 million total reads per sample. After sorted cells were lysed in RLT buffer, RNA was extracted with DNase-treated RNeasy Micro or Mini kits, with the choice depending on cell number. To prevent cross-contamination, each cell subset was processed individually, whereas patient and healthy donor samples were processed jointly. TCRB sequences were amplified from cDNA with the immunoSEQ multiplex PCR, producing 87-bp fragments spanning the CDR3 region. Amplicons were sequenced on the Illumina HiSeq platform. The paper's processing steps were these. Synthetic template baselines were used to correct PCR bias computationally, reads within Hamming distance 2 were collapsed, and singletons that could not be merged were discarded. Reads were aligned against IMGT so that V, D and J genes, CDR3 length and insertions or deletions at six rearrangement sites could be assigned. Within each subset, clonotype counts were normalized to sorted cell number, and only after that were true diversity and Gini coefficients computed with the tcR R package. Repertoire sharing was quantified using the overlap coefficient calculated on TCRB nucleotide sequences. As a proxy for the pre-selection repertoire, out-of-frame TCRB sequences from naive cells were analyzed. TCRdb re-hosts the immuneACCESS table, in-frame sequences only. Its copies lack some clones; in the studies checked, an unresolved V gene accounts for under half of them, and the cause for the rest is not known. D and trimming were read from the DNA, whereas the V and J calls and clone size are those reported in that table. Within this sample are over 350,000 clones, with about 14% of them counted one time only. The ten largest make up more than 0.015% of the sample.

This chain is built from TRBV29-1 and TRBJ2-7, and perhaps TRBD2 as D gene, on 6 matching bases. This sequence was found in a woman under 30 in good health. Input material: naive CD4+ T cells from blood. The sample's cell subset or site, from its label and the paper: true naive CD4+ T cells. The DNA is as follows: TGCAGCGTTACCCACCCTAGCCGGGGGTCCTACGAGCAGTACTTC. It codes for CSVTHPSRGSYEQYF.